This is a list of T cell receptor beta chains from one sample in a study of T cells in localized non-small cell lung cancer. Clones were read by immunoSEQ multiplex PCR, and TCRdb kept only the in-frame ones, dropping some. The sample records about 40,000 clones, about 91% being singletons. The sequenced sample was PBMCs, obtained before any cancer treatment. These receptors were obtained from a woman aged 35 to 70 with stage II lung adenocarcinoma. Each CDR3 is given with its conserved first and last residue. D genes are given only for firm matches. Where a row states a size, it is once, few, many or the class of an expanded clone; other rows omit it.

V gene	clone size	D gene	J gene	CDR3 protein	CDR3 DNA
TRBV18	.	.	TRBJ1-1	CASSPRPNTEAFF	TGTGCCAGCTCACCTAGACCAAACACTGAAGCTTTCTTT
TRBV19	.	TRBD1	TRBJ1-1	CASTGGVVTEAFF	TGTGCCAGTACAGGGGGCGTTGTAACTGAAGCTTTCTTT
TRBV2	.	TRBD1	TRBJ1-5	CASNRDRGRLPQHF	TGTGCCAGCAACCGAGACAGGGGTCGTCTGCCCCAGCATTTT
TRBV7-2	.	TRBD1	TRBJ1-2	CASTVGQSYGYTF	TGTGCCAGCACCGTGGGACAGAGCTATGGCTACACCTTC
TRBV18	.	TRBD2	TRBJ2-3	CASSPLAGVDTQYF	TGTGCCAGCTCACCACTAGCGGGAGTAGATACGCAGTATTTT
TRBV5-1	.	.	TRBJ2-5	CASRSGREETQYF	TGCGCCAGCAGGTCAGGAAGAGAAGAGACCCAGTACTTC
TRBV5-1	.	.	TRBJ2-6	CASSRTPEASGANVLTF	TGCGCCAGCAGCCGGACCCCCGAAGCGTCTGGGGCCAACGTCCTGACTTTC
TRBV25-1	.	.	TRBJ1-1	CASSGREQGEAFF	TGTGCCAGCAGTGGGAGAGAGCAAGGTGAAGCTTTCTTT
TRBV2	.	.	TRBJ2-1	CASVGHEGVDNEQFF	TGTGCCAGCGTAGGTCATGAGGGAGTAGACAATGAGCAGTTCTTC
TRBV10-2	.	.	TRBJ1-6	CASSDQGGSYNSPLHF	TGCGCCAGCAGTGACCAGGGTGGCTCCTATAATTCACCCCTCCACTTT
TRBV2	.	TRBD1	TRBJ1-4	CASSSRRTGLGEKLFF	TGTGCCAGCAGTAGTCGACGGACAGGGTTAGGGGAAAAACTGTTTTTT
TRBV6-5	.	TRBD1	TRBJ1-2	CASRRTGLGYTF	TGTGCCAGCAGAAGGACAGGCCTCGGCTACACCTTC
TRBV7-9	.	.	TRBJ1-4	CASSLDYGRYNEKLFF	TGTGCCAGCAGCTTAGATTACGGGCGGTATAATGAAAAACTGTTTTTT
TRBV2	.	.	TRBJ2-1	CASDRRSYNEQFF	TGTGCCAGTGACAGGCGATCCTACAATGAGCAGTTCTTC
TRBV6-1	.	TRBD1	TRBJ1-2	CASLKQGGYGYTF	TGTGCCAGTCTGAAACAGGGGGGGTATGGCTACACCTTC
TRBV29-1	.	.	TRBJ1-5	CSVGGMGNQPQHF	TGCAGCGTTGGGGGAATGGGCAATCAGCCCCAGCATTTT
TRBV5-1	.	.	TRBJ2-3	CASSLGGGALWTDTQYF	TGCGCCAGCAGCTTGGGAGGGGGTGCTCTATGGACAGATACGCAGTATTTT
TRBV7-9	.	.	TRBJ2-3	CASSYYRAGSTDTQYF	TGTGCCAGCAGCTATTACAGGGCTGGGAGCACAGATACGCAGTATTTT
TRBV2	.	.	TRBJ2-5	CASSLTLIGTQYF	TGTGCCAGCAGCCTGACTTTGATCGGGACCCAGTACTTC
TRBV11-1	.	.	TRBJ2-1	CASSFGDSGNEQFF	TGTGCCAGCAGCTTTGGGGACTCAGGGAATGAGCAGTTCTTC
TRBV18	once	TRBD2	TRBJ2-3	CASSPKTSGYTDTQYF	TGTGCCAGCTCACCCAAGACTAGCGGCTACACAGATACGCAGTATTTT
TRBV4-1	.	.	TRBJ2-1	CASRESMSSYNEQFF	TGCGCCAGCAGAGAGAGTATGAGCTCCTACAATGAGCAGTTCTTC
TRBV28	.	TRBD2	TRBJ2-1	CASSNSGSGFSEQFF	TGTGCCAGCAGTAATAGCGGGAGCGGGTTTAGTGAGCAGTTCTTC
TRBV2	.	.	TRBJ1-1	CASEAGRMNTEAFF	TGTGCCAGCGAAGCGGGACGGATGAACACTGAAGCTTTCTTT
TRBV15	.	TRBD1	TRBJ1-2	CATSSRTGSHYGYTF	TGTGCCACCAGCAGCCGGACAGGGAGTCACTATGGCTACACCTTC
TRBV6-5	.	.	TRBJ2-7	CASSYSKGYEQYF	TGTGCCAGCAGTTACTCGAAAGGGTACGAGCAGTACTTC
TRBV5-1	.	.	TRBJ2-3	CASTARGGTDTQYF	TGCGCCAGCACCGCGCGGGGAGGCACAGATACGCAGTATTTT
TRBV28	.	.	TRBJ1-4	CASSLVVKKVQATNEKLFF	TGTGCCAGCAGTTTAGTCGTTAAGAAGGTTCAAGCAACTAATGAAAAACTGTTTTTT
TRBV28	.	TRBD1	TRBJ1-5	CASSLRGQGIRQPQHF	TGTGCCAGCAGCTTGCGGGGACAGGGAATAAGGCAGCCCCAGCATTTT
TRBV14	.	TRBD2	TRBJ2-1	CASSSLAAYNEQFF	TGTGCCAGCAGCTCACTAGCGGCTTACAATGAGCAGTTCTTC
TRBV5-4	.	.	TRBJ2-7	CASSLGSGFEQYF	TGTGCCAGCAGCTTGGGTTCAGGCTTCGAGCAGTACTTC
TRBV7-6	.	.	TRBJ1-1	CASSLVLGGEAFF	TGTGCCAGCAGCTTAGTATTGGGCGGTGAAGCTTTCTTT
TRBV2	.	.	TRBJ2-1	CASSEGSRYNEQFF	TGTGCCAGCAGTGAAGGGAGTAGGTACAATGAGCAGTTCTTC
TRBV11-2	.	.	TRBJ1-1	CASSLDGPNTEAFF	TGTGCCAGCAGCTTAGACGGGCCGAACACTGAAGCTTTCTTT
TRBV7-2	.	.	TRBJ2-1	CASSLRGEPMSSYNEQFF	TGTGCCAGCAGCCTACGGGGCGAGCCTATGAGCTCCTACAATGAGCAGTTCTTC
TRBV28	.	TRBD2	TRBJ2-1	CASSSTSGKGLNEQFF	TGTGCCAGCAGTTCAACTAGCGGGAAAGGGTTGAATGAGCAGTTCTTC
TRBV10-1	.	TRBD1	TRBJ2-7	CASRVRQGGSYEQYF	TGCGCCAGCAGGGTAAGACAGGGGGGCTCCTACGAGCAGTACTTC
TRBV5-6	.	.	TRBJ2-1	CASSLAPSSYNEQFF	TGTGCCAGCAGCTTGGCCCCCAGCTCCTACAATGAGCAGTTCTTC
TRBV9	once	.	TRBJ2-2	CASSPQRNTGELFF	TGTGCCAGCAGCCCTCAGAGGAACACCGGGGAGCTGTTTTTT
TRBV6-1	.	.	TRBJ1-1	CASSVHGVTEAFF	TGTGCCAGCAGTGTTCATGGGGTCACTGAAGCTTTCTTT
TRBV7-2	.	.	TRBJ1-3	CASSLGTGVRSGNTIYF	TGTGCCAGCAGCTTAGGGACCGGTGTTCGTTCTGGAAACACCATATATTTT
TRBV19	.	TRBD1	TRBJ2-7	CASRGQGAYEQYF	TGTGCCAGTAGGGGACAGGGGGCCTACGAGCAGTACTTC
TRBV6-6	.	TRBD2	TRBJ2-7	CACAPGLAIYSYEQYF	TGTGCCTGTGCCCCGGGACTAGCGATTTACTCCTACGAGCAGTACTTC
TRBV20-1	.	.	TRBJ2-1	CSARDNEQFF	TGCAGTGCTCGCGACAATGAGCAGTTCTTC
TRBV29-1	.	.	TRBJ2-7	CSVAQVGAYEQYF	TGCAGCGTAGCACAGGTGGGGGCCTACGAGCAGTACTTC
TRBV5-1	once	.	TRBJ1-2	CASSLVGAGSYGYTF	TGCGCCAGCAGCTTGGTGGGGGCGGGATCCTATGGCTACACCTTC
TRBV6-5	.	TRBD1	TRBJ1-1	CASSFGQGAEAFF	TGTGCCAGCAGTTTCGGACAGGGCGCTGAAGCTTTCTTT
TRBV7-8	.	TRBD1	TRBJ1-3	CASSSTDRFSGNTIYF	TGTGCCAGCAGCTCGACGGACAGGTTCTCTGGAAACACCATATATTTT
TRBV2	.	.	TRBJ2-3	CASTEVQISTDTQYF	TGTGCCAGCACCGAGGTGCAAATCTCCACAGATACGCAGTATTTT
TRBV28	.	.	TRBJ1-4	CASSAQSVEKLFF	TGTGCCAGCAGTGCGCAGTCTGTAGAAAAACTGTTTTTT